This T cell receptor (beta chain) was identified during a study of PD-1 blockade in mismatch repair-deficient tumors. Points from the study as a whole: Rapid post-treatment expansion, then contraction, generally preceding radiologic response, marked tumor-resident clones.

The V gene's germline CDR1 is SEHNR and CDR2 FQNEAQ (reference sequence). Trimming cost V 1 base and J 4 bases, with 10 bases left between them. The CDR3 spans 15 residues. Sequenced by immunoSEQ multiplex PCR; TCRdb stores in-frame clones only, minus some. The sample contains 100,000 to 150,000 clones, roughly 86% of which appear only once. TCR sequencing covered a few patients who responded to pembrolizumab. A note on this clone: The target antigen is unknown.

This chain connects TRBV7-9 to TRBJ2-2; weak D call: TRBD2 (5 bases). This sample comprised peripheral blood, obtained approximately 69 weeks after starting pembrolizumab. This TCR was sampled from an adult with mismatch repair-deficient cancer. This CDR3 reads CASSLVFGSTGELFF. The CDR3 DNA follows: TGTGCCAGCAGCTTAGTTTTTGGGAGCACCGGGGAGCTGTTTTTT.